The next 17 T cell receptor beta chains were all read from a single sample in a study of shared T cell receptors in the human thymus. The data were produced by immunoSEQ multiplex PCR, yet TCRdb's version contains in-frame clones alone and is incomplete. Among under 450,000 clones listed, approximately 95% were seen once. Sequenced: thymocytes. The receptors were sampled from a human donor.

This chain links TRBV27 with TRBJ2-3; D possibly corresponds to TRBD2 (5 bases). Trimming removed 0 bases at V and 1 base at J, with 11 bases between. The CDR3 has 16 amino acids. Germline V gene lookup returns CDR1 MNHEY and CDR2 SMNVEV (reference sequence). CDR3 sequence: CASSLSWLARTDTQYF. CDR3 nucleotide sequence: TGTGCCAGCAGTTTATCGTGGCTAGCCCGCACAGATACGCAGTATTTT.

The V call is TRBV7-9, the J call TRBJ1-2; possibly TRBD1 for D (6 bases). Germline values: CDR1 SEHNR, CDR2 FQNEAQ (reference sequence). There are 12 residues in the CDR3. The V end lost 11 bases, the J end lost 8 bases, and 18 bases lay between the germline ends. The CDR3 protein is CADRQVPGGYTF. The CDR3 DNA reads TGTGCCGACAGACAGGTCCCGGGGGGCTACACCTTC. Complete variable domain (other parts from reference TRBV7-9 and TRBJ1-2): DTGVSQNPRHKITKRGQNVTFRCDPISEHNRLYWYRQTLGQGPEFLTYFQNEAQLEKSRLLSDRFSAERPKGSFSTLEIQRTEQGDSAMYLCADRQVPGGYTFGSGTRLTVV.

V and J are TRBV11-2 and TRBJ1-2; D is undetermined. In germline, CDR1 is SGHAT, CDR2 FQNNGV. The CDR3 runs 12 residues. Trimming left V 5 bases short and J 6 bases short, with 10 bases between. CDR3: CASSPEPDGYTF. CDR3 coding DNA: TGTGCCAGCAGCCCCGAGCCAGATGGCTACACCTTC.

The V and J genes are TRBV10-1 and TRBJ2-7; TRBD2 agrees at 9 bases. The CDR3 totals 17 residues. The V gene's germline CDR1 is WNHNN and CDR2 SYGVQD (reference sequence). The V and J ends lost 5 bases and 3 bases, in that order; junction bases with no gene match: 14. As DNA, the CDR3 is TGCGCCAGCAGTAACAATCCTAGCGGGACTAGCAGCTACGAGCAGTACTTC. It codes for CASSNNPSGTSSYEQYF.

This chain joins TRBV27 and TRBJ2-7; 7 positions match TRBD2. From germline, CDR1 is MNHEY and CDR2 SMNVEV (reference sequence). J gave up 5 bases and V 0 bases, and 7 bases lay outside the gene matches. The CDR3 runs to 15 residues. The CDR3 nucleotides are TGTGCCAGCAGTTTATCGGGGGAGGGCAGGCACGAGCAGTACTTC. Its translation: CASSLSGEGRHEQYF.

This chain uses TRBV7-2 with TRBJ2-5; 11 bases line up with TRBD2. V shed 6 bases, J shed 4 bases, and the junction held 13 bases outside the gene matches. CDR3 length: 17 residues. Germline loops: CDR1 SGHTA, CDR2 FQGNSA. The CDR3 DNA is TGTGCCAGCAGTCGGGGACTAGCGGCTACCATGGGAGAGACCCAGTACTTC. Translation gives CASSRGLAATMGETQYF.

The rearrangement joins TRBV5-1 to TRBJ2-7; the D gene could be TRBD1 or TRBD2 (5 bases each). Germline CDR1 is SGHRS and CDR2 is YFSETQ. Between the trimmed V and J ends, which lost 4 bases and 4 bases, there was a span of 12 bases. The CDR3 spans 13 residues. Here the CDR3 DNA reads TGCGCCAGCAGCCACCGGGACCCTTACGAGCAGTACTTC. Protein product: CASSHRDPYEQYF.

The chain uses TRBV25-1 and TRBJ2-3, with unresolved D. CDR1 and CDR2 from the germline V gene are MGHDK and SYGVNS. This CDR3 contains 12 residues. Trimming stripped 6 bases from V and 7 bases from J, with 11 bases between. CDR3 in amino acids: CASRAPHHTQYF. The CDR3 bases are TGTGCCAGCAGGGCCCCCCATCATACGCAGTATTTT.

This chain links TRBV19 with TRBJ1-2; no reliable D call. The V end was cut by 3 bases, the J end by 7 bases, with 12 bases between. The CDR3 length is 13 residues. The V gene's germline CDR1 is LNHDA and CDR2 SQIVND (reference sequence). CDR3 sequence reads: CASSILALSGYTF. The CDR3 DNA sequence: TGTGCCAGTAGTATTTTGGCGTTGAGTGGCTACACCTTC.

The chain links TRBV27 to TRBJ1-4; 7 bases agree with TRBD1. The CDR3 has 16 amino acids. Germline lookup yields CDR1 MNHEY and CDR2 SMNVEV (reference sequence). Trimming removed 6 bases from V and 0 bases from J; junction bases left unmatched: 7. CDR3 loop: CASSRQGGSTNEKLFF. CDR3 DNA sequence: TGTGCCAGCAGCCGACAGGGAGGGTCAACTAATGAAAAACTGTTTTTT.

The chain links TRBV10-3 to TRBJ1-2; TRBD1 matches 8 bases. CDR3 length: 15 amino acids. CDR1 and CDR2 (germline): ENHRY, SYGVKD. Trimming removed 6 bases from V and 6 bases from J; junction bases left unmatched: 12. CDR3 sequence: CAIRRQGRRSNGYTF. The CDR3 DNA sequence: TGTGCCATCAGAAGACAGGGGAGAAGATCTAATGGCTACACCTTC.

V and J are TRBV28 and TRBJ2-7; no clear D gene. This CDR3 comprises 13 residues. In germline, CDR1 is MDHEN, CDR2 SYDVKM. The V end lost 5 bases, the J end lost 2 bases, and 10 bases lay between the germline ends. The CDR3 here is CASSTPRTYEQYF. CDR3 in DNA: TGTGCCAGCAGTACCCCTAGGACCTACGAGCAGTACTTC.

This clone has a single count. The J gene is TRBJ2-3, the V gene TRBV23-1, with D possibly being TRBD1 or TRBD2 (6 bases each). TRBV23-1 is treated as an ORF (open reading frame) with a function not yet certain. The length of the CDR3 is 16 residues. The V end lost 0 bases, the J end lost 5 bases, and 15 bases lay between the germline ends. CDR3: CASSQSRQAEGDTQYF. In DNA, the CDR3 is TGCGCCAGCAGTCAATCAAGACAGGCGGAGGGAGATACGCAGTATTTT.

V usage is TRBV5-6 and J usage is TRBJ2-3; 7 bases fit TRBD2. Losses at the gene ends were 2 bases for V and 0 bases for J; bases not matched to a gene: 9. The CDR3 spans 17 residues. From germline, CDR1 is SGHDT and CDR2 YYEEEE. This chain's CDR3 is CASSFGGGHTSTDTQYF. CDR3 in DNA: TGTGCCAGCAGCTTCGGGGGAGGGCATACTAGCACAGATACGCAGTATTTT.

The CDR3 DNA reads as TGTGCCAGCAGTTTCTCGGACAGGGAACTGTTTTTT. This encodes CASSFSDRELFF. The chain recombines TRBV6-6 with TRBJ1-4; TRBD1 agrees at 8 bases. The germline V gene has CDR1 MNHNY and CDR2 SVGAGI (reference sequence). The CDR3 sequence is 12 residues long. The junction had 4 bases not matched to a gene; V was cut back by 4 bases and J by 12 bases.

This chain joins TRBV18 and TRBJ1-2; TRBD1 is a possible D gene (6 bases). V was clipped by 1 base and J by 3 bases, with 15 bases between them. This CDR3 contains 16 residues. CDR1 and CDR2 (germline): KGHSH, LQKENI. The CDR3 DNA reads TGTGCCAGCTCACCACAGGCGGGGGGCTACGACTATGGCTACACCTTC. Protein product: CASSPQAGGYDYGYTF.

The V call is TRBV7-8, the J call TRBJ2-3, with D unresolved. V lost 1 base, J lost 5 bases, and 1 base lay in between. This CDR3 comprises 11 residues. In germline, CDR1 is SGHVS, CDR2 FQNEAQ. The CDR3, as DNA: TGTGCCAGCAGCTTAGAAGATACGCAGTATTTT. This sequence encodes CASSLEDTQYF.